This T cell receptor (beta chain) was retrieved from a study of T cell responses to AZD1222 COVID-19 vaccine. General observations from the study: Seropositivity was recorded at baseline in only five to seven AZD1222 recipients. Among spike-specific TCRs, nearly half reportedly target unmutated variant regions.

Deletions cut 7 bases from V and 10 bases from J, with 15 bases between. Germline CDR1 and CDR2: SGHRS and YFSETQ. This CDR3 comprises 13 residues. Profiling relied on immunoSEQ multiplex PCR, and the TCRdb table lists in-frame clones only, not all of them. Altogether 130,000 to 150,000 clones are present, less than 95% being singletons, with the ten largest covering around 2.7%. Points on this clone: What it binds is not known.

Material: peripheral blood, obtained on day 0 of AZD1222 vaccination. The genes are TRBV5-1 and TRBJ1-6; TRBD1 is a possible D gene (6 bases). The receptor's source is an adult in good health. CDR3 DNA: TGCGCCAGCCGCGCAGGGGAGGAATCACCCCTCCACTTT. Protein product: CASRAGEESPLHF. The full variable domain, completed using reference TRBV5-1 and TRBJ1-6, is KAGVTQTPRYLIKTRGQQVTLSCSPISGHRSVSWYQQTPGQGLQFLFEYFSETQRNKGNFPGRFSGRQFSNSRSEMNVSTLELGDSALYLCASRAGEESPLHFGNGTRLTVT.